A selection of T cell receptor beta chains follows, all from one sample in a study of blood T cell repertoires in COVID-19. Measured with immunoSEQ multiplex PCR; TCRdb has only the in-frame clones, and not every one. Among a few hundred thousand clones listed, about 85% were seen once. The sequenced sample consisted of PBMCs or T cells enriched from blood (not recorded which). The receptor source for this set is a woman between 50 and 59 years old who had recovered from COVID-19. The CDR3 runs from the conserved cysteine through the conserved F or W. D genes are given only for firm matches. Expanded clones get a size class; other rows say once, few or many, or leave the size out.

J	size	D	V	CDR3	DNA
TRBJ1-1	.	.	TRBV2	CASSQQRNTEAFF	TGTGCCAGCAGTCAACAGAGAAACACTGAAGCTTTCTTT
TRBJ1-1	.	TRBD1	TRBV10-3	CAIIQGATNTEAFF	TGTGCCATCATACAGGGGGCTACCAACACTGAAGCTTTCTTT
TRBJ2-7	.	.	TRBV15	CATSRVGEVYEQYF	TGTGCCACCAGCAGAGTGGGGGAGGTCTACGAGCAGTACTTC
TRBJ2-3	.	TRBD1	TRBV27	CASRRGQGHWDTQYF	TGTGCCAGCAGAAGGGGACAGGGACACTGGGATACGCAGTATTTT
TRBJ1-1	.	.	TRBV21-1	CASSRRTGVNTEAFF	TGTGCCAGCAGCAGAAGGACAGGGGTGAACACTGAAGCTTTCTTT
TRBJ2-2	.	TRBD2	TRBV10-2	CASTLAGGFGGELFF	TGCGCCAGCACACTAGCGGGGGGCTTCGGCGGGGAGCTGTTTTTT
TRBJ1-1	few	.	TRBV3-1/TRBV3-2	CASSQESTGIIAEAFF	TGTGCCAGCAGCCAAGAGTCGACAGGTATTATCGCTGAAGCTTTCTTT
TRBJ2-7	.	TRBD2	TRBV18	CASSPPGRLAGAEQYF	TGTGCCAGCTCACCACCGGGTAGACTAGCGGGAGCCGAGCAGTACTTC
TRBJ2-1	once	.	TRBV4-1	CASSPELAFYEQFF	TGCGCCAGCAGCCCTGAACTAGCTTTTTATGAGCAGTTCTTC
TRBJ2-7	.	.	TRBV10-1	CASSQDGGYEQYF	TGCGCCAGCAGTCAGGACGGAGGCTACGAGCAGTACTTC
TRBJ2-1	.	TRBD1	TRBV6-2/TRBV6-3	CASSWDRGRNEQFF	TGTGCCAGCAGTTGGGACAGGGGTCGGAATGAGCAGTTCTTC
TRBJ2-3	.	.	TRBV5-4	CATETPGENTDTQYF	TGTGCCACAGAAACCCCGGGGGAGAACACAGATACGCAGTATTTT
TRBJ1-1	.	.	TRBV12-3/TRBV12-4	CASSLYPTEAFF	TGTGCCAGCAGTTTATACCCCACTGAGGCTTTCTTT
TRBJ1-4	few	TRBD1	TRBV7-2	CASSRGLSEKLFF	TGTGCCAGCAGCAGGGGGCTTAGTGAAAAACTGTTTTTT
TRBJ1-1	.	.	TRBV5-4	CASSLGRDTEAFF	TGTGCCAGCAGCTTGGGGAGGGACACTGAAGCTTTCTTT
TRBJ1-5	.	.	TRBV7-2	CASSLAVGSGQPQHF	TGTGCCAGCAGCTTAGCAGTGGGATCGGGACAGCCCCAGCATTTT
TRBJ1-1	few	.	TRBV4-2	CASSQARGETEAFF	TGTGCCAGCAGCCAAGCCCGCGGGGAGACTGAAGCTTTCTTT
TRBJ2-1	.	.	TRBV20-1	CSAAPAIEQFF	TGCAGTGCTGCCCCCGCGATTGAGCAGTTCTTC
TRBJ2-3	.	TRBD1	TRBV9	CASSVIPGTGGSDTQYF	TGTGCCAGCAGCGTAATCCCCGGGACAGGGGGGTCGGATACGCAGTATTTT
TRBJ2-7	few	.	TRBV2	CASSVGLGNEQYF	TGTGCCAGCAGTGTGGGACTGGGAAACGAGCAGTACTTC
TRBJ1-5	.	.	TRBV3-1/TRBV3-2	CASSQKGVSNQPQHF	TGTGCCAGCAGTCAGAAGGGGGTGAGCAATCAGCCCCAGCATTTT
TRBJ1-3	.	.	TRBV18	CAPIQPTASGNTIYF	TGTGCCCCGATCCAACCGACAGCCTCTGGAAACACCATATATTTT